This T cell receptor beta chain was documented in a study of cytomegalovirus exposure and HLA in healthy donors. Study results and limitations: A later examination showed that TCR association rates differed by HLA locus, with DRB1 most and HLA-C fewest. Researchers catalogued some 160 TCR beta chains as cytomegalovirus-associated. A few CMV-associated chains were confirmed in vitro to be specific for CMV antigens.

PCR used 60 Vbeta primers and 13 Jbeta primers. Data came from immunoSEQ multiplex PCR; TCRdb stores just in-frame clones and leaves some out. The profile shows about 150,000 clones, around 75% of them singletons. This CDR3 contains 15 residues. The V end lost 1 base, the J end lost 4 bases, and 11 bases lay between the germline ends. Per the germline V gene, CDR1 is SGHVS and CDR2 is FQNEAQ. As for this clone: What it recognizes is unknown.

The clonotype was recovered from a woman between 35 and 50 years old in good health and CMV-seronegative. Material: PBMCs. The rearrangement joins TRBV7-8 to TRBJ1-5; D might be TRBD1 (5 bases). Written as DNA, the CDR3 is TGTGCCAGCAGCTTAGGACAGTTTGGTAATCAGCCCCAGCATTTT. It codes for CASSLGQFGNQPQHF.